Listed here are 30 T cell receptor beta chains from one sample, sequenced in a study of blood T cell repertoires in COVID-19. Generated by immunoSEQ multiplex PCR, the TCRdb table keeps only in-frame clones and is missing some. The sample contains roughly 130,000 clones, 87% of which appear only once. The sequenced sample consisted of peripheral blood. These receptor sequences come from a woman aged 55-69 years with acute or convalescent COVID-19.

The J gene is TRBJ2-7, the V gene TRBV6-6; 9 bases line up with TRBD1. The CDR3 has 15 residues. CDR1 is MNHNY and CDR2 is SVGAGI in the germline V gene (reference sequence). The junction had 13 bases not matched to a gene; V was cut back by 9 bases and J by 4 bases. The CDR3 loop is CARMGLGQGGYEQYF. The CDR3 nucleotides read TGTGCCAGGATGGGTTTGGGACAGGGTGGGTACGAGCAGTACTTC.

The V gene is TRBV5-1, the J gene TRBJ2-1; 11 bases are shared with TRBD2. The CDR3 has 17 residues. Per the germline V gene, CDR1 is SGHRS and CDR2 is YFSETQ. Germline trimming cut 1 base from V and 4 bases from J; bases unmatched to any gene: 7. The CDR3 protein is CASSLSIAGGGYNEQFF. The CDR3 DNA sequence: TGCGCCAGCAGCTTGAGCATAGCGGGAGGGGGGTACAATGAGCAGTTCTTC.

As DNA, the CDR3 is TGCGCCAGCAGCTCCGGGACTAGCCGGATTAATGAGCAGTTCTTC. Its translation: CASSSGTSRINEQFF. The chain links TRBV5-1 to TRBJ2-1; 9 bases are shared with TRBD2. The ends lost 3 bases at V and 7 bases at J; junction bases unmatched: 8. Germline assignment: CDR1 SGHRS and CDR2 YFSETQ. The CDR3 has 15 amino acids.

This sequence joins TRBV19 and TRBJ1-5, with D possibly matching TRBD1 (5 bases). V gave up 4 bases and J gave up 1 base, with 20 bases separating them. Germline CDR1 is LNHDA and CDR2 is SQIVND (reference sequence). The CDR3 is made up of 18 amino acids. This CDR3 reads CASSKGWRAPRSNQPQHF. The CDR3 DNA is TGTGCCAGTAGTAAGGGGTGGAGGGCCCCTAGAAGCAATCAGCCCCAGCATTTT.

This rearrangement joins TRBV11-2 to TRBJ1-3, with a tentative D call TRBD1 (6 bases). Looked up from germline, CDR1 is SGHAT and CDR2 is FQNNGV. V shed 5 bases and J shed 1 base, with 12 bases lying between them. The length of the CDR3 is 15 residues. The CDR3 bases are TGTGCCAGCAGCCACAGGGTAAATTCTGGAAACACCATATATTTT. Encoded protein: CASSHRVNSGNTIYF. Based on the CDR3 plus reference TRBV11-2 and TRBJ1-3, the full variable domain is EAGVAQSPRYKIIEKRQSVAFWCNPISGHATLYWYQQILGQGPKLLIQFQNNGVVDDSQLPKDRFSAERLKGVDSTLKIQPAKLEDSAVYLCASSHRVNSGNTIYFGEGSWLTVV.

This clone was seen once. The chain uses TRBV6-5 and TRBJ2-7; D may be TRBD2 (7 bases). V was pared by 7 bases and J by 2 bases, with 12 bases between. Germline V gene data show CDR1 as MNHEY and CDR2 as SVGAGI. CDR3 length: 13 amino acids. CDR3 coding DNA: TGTGCCAGCAAGGGGGGGGTGACCTACGAGCAGTACTTC. Protein: CASKGGVTYEQYF.

The chain links TRBV6-1 to TRBJ1-2; 11 bases align to TRBD1. Germline CDR1 is MNHNS and CDR2 is SASEGT. The CDR3 spans 17 residues. The ends lost 3 bases at V and 8 bases at J; junction bases unmatched: 14. As DNA, the CDR3 is TGTGCCAGCAGTGAGGTCCAAGGACAGGGGGCGTCGGGGGGCTACACCTTC. It encodes CASSEVQGQGASGGYTF.

This chain joins TRBV11-3 and TRBJ1-1; no clear D gene. V lost 1 base to trimming and J lost 6 bases, with 3 bases between them. Per the germline V gene, CDR1 is SGHNT and CDR2 is YENEEA. CDR3 length: 11 residues. CDR3 bases: TGTGCCAGCAGCTTAGTCTCTGAAGCTTTCTTT. Its translation: CASSLVSEAFF. The whole variable domain, remainder taken from reference TRBV11-3 and TRBJ1-1, is EAGVVQSPRYKIIEKKQPVAFWCNPISGHNTLYWYLQNLGQGPELLIRYENEEAVDDSQLPKDRFSAERLKGVDSTLKIQPAELGDSAVYLCASSLVSEAFFGQGTRLTVV.

The CDR3 is CASSLGVRAGANVLTF. The DNA for the CDR3 is TGTGCCAGCAGCTTAGGGGTCAGGGCTGGGGCCAACGTCCTGACTTTC. The chain carries TRBV11-3 and TRBJ2-6, with TRBD1 as a possible D gene (5 bases). Trimming stripped 1 base from V and 2 bases from J, with 9 bases between. Germline-derived CDR1 and CDR2 are SGHNT and YENEEA. CDR3 length equals 16 residues.

J is TRBJ1-1 and V is TRBV28; D uncertain. The CDR3 is 13 amino acids. The V and J ends lost 1 base and 8 bases respectively, with 11 bases between them. Germline CDR1 is MDHEN and CDR2 is SYDVKM. CDR3 sequence (DNA): TGTGCCAGCAGTTTATCCCAGGAACGGGAAGCTTTCTTT. Translated, it gives CASSLSQEREAFF.

This chain joins TRBV5-1 and TRBJ1-5; maybe TRBD1 (6 bases). Deletions cut 2 bases from V and 10 bases from J, with 13 bases between. The CDR3 sequence is 13 residues long. From germline, CDR1 is SGHRS and CDR2 YFSETQ. DNA of the CDR3: TGCGCCAGCAGCTTAAATCAGGGGAGTCCCCAGCATTTT. This translates into CASSLNQGSPQHF.

This chain uses TRBV19 with TRBJ1-2; a weak D match, TRBD1 (6 bases). The CDR3 sequence is 13 residues long. Germline V gives CDR1 LNHDA, CDR2 SQIVND (reference sequence). Trimming pared 5 bases from V and 2 bases from J, leaving 9 bases between. The CDR3 loop is CASSPQGNYGYTF. The CDR3 DNA is TGTGCCAGTAGTCCTCAGGGGAACTATGGCTACACCTTC.

The chain joins TRBV18 to TRBJ2-2, with a possible D match to TRBD2 (6 bases). The CDR3 length is 12 residues. Germline V gene sequence: CDR1 KGHSH, CDR2 LQKENI. The V and J ends lost 2 bases and 10 bases respectively, with 8 bases between them. The CDR3 DNA reads as TGTGCCAGCTCACCAAGGGAGGCGGAGCTGTTTTTT. Translating it yields CASSPREAELFF.

The V call is TRBV9, the J call TRBJ2-2; possible D gene TRBD2, 5 bases. Germline V gene data show CDR1 as SGDLS and CDR2 as YYNGEE. The CDR3 is 15 amino acids. Deletions cut 0 bases from V and 5 bases from J, with 11 bases between. The CDR3 sequence: CASSVDGMGTGELFF. Written as DNA, the CDR3 is TGTGCCAGCAGCGTAGACGGGATGGGGACCGGGGAGCTGTTTTTT.

DNA for the CDR3: TGTGCCTGGAGCGGCCCCGGGGGGAATTCACCCCTCCACTTT. It is translated as CAWSGPGGNSPLHF. The V call is TRBV30, the J call TRBJ1-6; weak D call: TRBD1 (5 bases). The germline V gene encodes CDR1 GTSNPN and CDR2 SVGIG (reference sequence). This CDR3 region has 14 residues. The V end was cut by 3 bases, the J end by 7 bases, with 13 bases between.

The chain uses TRBV21-1 and TRBJ1-1; the DNA was not used to check the table's D call, TRBD1. TRBV21-1 is reported as a pseudogene. The CDR3 has 15 amino acids. The CDR3, as DNA: TGTGCCAGCAGCAATACAGGGACCTCGAAGACTGAAGCTTTCTTT. It is translated as CASSNTGTSKTEAFF.

The CDR3 DNA reads as TGTGCCACCCGAGGGGGCCCCTTGACTGAAGCTTTCTTT. It translates to CATRGGPLTEAFF. The chain carries TRBV27 and TRBJ1-1; 7 bases align to TRBD1. The CDR3 extends over 13 amino acids. The V gene end was trimmed by 10 bases and the J gene end by 5 bases; junction bases not matched to a gene: 10. Germline V gene data show CDR1 as MNHEY and CDR2 as SMNVEV (reference sequence).

J is TRBJ2-7 and V is TRBV9, with 9 nucleotides matching TRBD1. Germline V lookup: CDR1 SGDLS, CDR2 YYNGEE. V lost 1 base to trimming and J lost 5 bases; unmatched junction nucleotides: 7. The length of the CDR3 is 15 residues. CDR3 in DNA: TGTGCCAGCAGCGTATTACCGGGACAGGGTAACGAGCAGTACTTC. Its translation: CASSVLPGQGNEQYF.

The CDR3 coding sequence is TGTGCCAGCAGCTTACGGGGGGACTATGGCTACACCTTC. Encoded protein: CASSLRGDYGYTF. The chain links TRBV7-3 to TRBJ1-2; D is perhaps TRBD1 (5 bases). CDR3 length equals 13 residues. The germline V gene has CDR1 SGHTA and CDR2 FQGTGA. Trimming took 2 bases from V and 3 from J, leaving 7 bases between them.

This clone has only a few counts. V usage is TRBV9 and J usage is TRBJ1-2, with unresolved D. V lost 3 bases, J lost 4 bases, and 13 bases lay in between. There are 14 residues in the CDR3. Germline CDR1 is SGDLS and CDR2 is YYNGEE. The CDR3 DNA reads as TGTGCCAGCAGCGCCATGGAGGGCGCCTATGGCTACACCTTC. Its translation: CASSAMEGAYGYTF.

The chain joins TRBV7-3 to TRBJ2-7; D possibly corresponds to TRBD2 (6 bases). Germline-derived CDR1 and CDR2 are SGHTA and FQGTGA. V was cut by 7 bases and J by 4 bases, with 14 bases left in between. The CDR3 is 13 amino acids. The CDR3 bases are TGTGCCAGCAACCTGATGACTAGTTACGAGCAGTACGTC. Amino acid sequence: CASNLMTSYEQYV.

This chain joins TRBV2 and TRBJ1-2; D perhaps matches TRBD1 (6 bases). V was pared by 7 bases and J by 4 bases, with 19 bases between. Germline values: CDR1 SNHLY, CDR2 FYNNEI. The CDR3 totals 15 residues. The CDR3 spells CASNPRTVASYGYTF. CDR3 sequence (DNA): TGTGCCAGCAACCCAAGGACAGTGGCAAGCTATGGCTACACCTTC.

The rearrangement uses TRBV9 and TRBJ1-2, with 10 bases identical to TRBD1. J gave up 0 bases and V 4 bases, and 12 bases lay outside the gene matches. Germline assignment: CDR1 SGDLS and CDR2 YYNGEE. The CDR3 loop spans 18 amino acids. The CDR3 sequence: CASSPPRGTGEANYGYTF. The CDR3 DNA is TGTGCCAGCAGCCCCCCCCGCGGGACAGGGGAAGCTAACTATGGCTACACCTTC.

The chain links TRBV7-2 to TRBJ1-5; maybe TRBD1 (5 bases). The ends were cut back, 0 bases at V and 0 bases at J, with 9 bases in the middle. In germline, CDR1 is SGHTA, CDR2 FQGNSA. The CDR3 contains 16 residues. The CDR3 protein is CASSLAGPDSNQPQHF. CDR3 in DNA: TGTGCCAGCAGCTTAGCGGGGCCGGATAGCAATCAGCCCCAGCATTTT.

This sequence joins TRBV10-1 and TRBJ2-1; 12 nucleotides line up with TRBD2. This CDR3 has 17 amino acids. Looked up from germline, CDR1 is WNHNN and CDR2 is SYGVQD (reference sequence). The trim removed 0 bases at V and 6 bases at J, leaving 6 bases unmatched. The CDR3 here is CASSESLAGGPFNEQFF. CDR3 nucleotides: TGCGCCAGCAGTGAGTCCCTAGCGGGAGGGCCGTTCAATGAGCAGTTCTTC.

This sequence joins TRBV6-1 and TRBJ1-2, with TRBD1 matching 7 bases. This CDR3 is 14 amino acids long. V shed 1 base and J 7 bases; nucleotides not matched to a gene: 6. Germline lookup yields CDR1 MNHNS and CDR2 SASEGT. This CDR3 is CASSEDRGLRGYTF. CDR3 DNA: TGTGCCAGCAGTGAAGACAGGGGACTTCGTGGCTACACCTTC.

The rearrangement joins TRBV11-1 to TRBJ2-3; D ambiguous. Germline V lookup: CDR1 SGHAT, CDR2 FQDESV (reference sequence). CDR3 length: 13 residues. Between the trimmed V and J ends, which lost 8 bases and 3 bases, there was a span of 12 bases. The CDR3 sequence: CASQFTLTDTQYF. The CDR3 DNA reads as TGTGCCAGCCAGTTCACCTTAACAGATACGCAGTATTTT.

The gene calls are TRBV6-5 and TRBJ1-5, with D unresolved. This CDR3 has 15 amino acids. CDR1 is MNHEY and CDR2 is SVGAGI in the germline V gene. With 6 bases removed from V and 3 bases from J, the gap between germline ends came to 15 bases. The CDR3 DNA reads as TGTGCCAGCAGCCTGAATGCGGGAGACAATCAGCCCCAGCATTTT. Its protein is CASSLNAGDNQPQHF.

This chain links TRBV19 with TRBJ2-5; TRBD2 agrees at 7 bases. Germline V CDR1 and CDR2: LNHDA, SQIVND (reference sequence). The junction had 7 bases not matched to a gene; V was cut back by 5 bases and J by 7 bases. The length of the CDR3 is 13 residues. The CDR3 coding sequence is TGTGCCAGTAGTCCGACTAGCCCCCGGACCCAGTACTTC. Its protein product is CASSPTSPRTQYF.

J is TRBJ2-5 and V is TRBV11-3; unclear D gene. Trimming pared 4 bases from V and 2 bases from J, leaving 8 bases between. CDR1 SGHNT and CDR2 YENEEA come from the germline V gene. This CDR3 has 13 amino acids. This CDR3 reads CASSSQYQETQYF. The CDR3 DNA sequence: TGTGCCAGCAGCTCCCAGTATCAAGAGACCCAGTACTTC.